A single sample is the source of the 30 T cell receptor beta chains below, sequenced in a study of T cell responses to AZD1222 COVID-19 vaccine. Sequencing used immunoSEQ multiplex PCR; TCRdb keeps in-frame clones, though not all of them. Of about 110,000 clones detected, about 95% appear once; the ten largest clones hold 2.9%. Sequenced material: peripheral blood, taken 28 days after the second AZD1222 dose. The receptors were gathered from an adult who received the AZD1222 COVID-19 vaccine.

In DNA, the CDR3 is TGTGCCAGCAGCTCGTTACTGACAGGGGGCGTCCACGAGCAGTACTTC. Translated, it gives CASSSLLTGGVHEQYF. This chain connects TRBV5-6 to TRBJ2-7; 10 positions match TRBD1. This CDR3 has 16 residues. The V gene end was trimmed by 3 bases and the J gene end by 5 bases; junction bases not matched to a gene: 11. Looked up from germline, CDR1 is SGHDT and CDR2 is YYEEEE. The full variable domain, in which reference TRBV5-6 and TRBJ2-7 provide the parts outside the CDR3, is DAGVTQSPTHLIKTRGQQVTLRCSPKSGHDTVSWYQQALGQGPQFIFQYYEEEERQRGNFPDRFSGHQFPNYSSELNVNALLLGDSALYLCASSSLLTGGVHEQYFGPGTRLTVT.

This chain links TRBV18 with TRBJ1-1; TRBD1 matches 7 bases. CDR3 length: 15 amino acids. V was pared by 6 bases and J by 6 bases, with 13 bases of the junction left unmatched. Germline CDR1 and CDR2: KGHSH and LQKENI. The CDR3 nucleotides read TGTGCCAGCTCTACACACAGGGGCCGGGAACCTGAAGCTTTCTTT. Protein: CASSTHRGREPEAFF.

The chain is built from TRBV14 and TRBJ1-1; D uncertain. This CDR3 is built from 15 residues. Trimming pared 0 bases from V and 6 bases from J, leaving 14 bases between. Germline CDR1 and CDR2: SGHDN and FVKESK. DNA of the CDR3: TGTGCCAGCAGCCAAGACTCCGCCAAAAGGGCTGAAGCTTTCTTT. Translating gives CASSQDSAKRAEAFF.

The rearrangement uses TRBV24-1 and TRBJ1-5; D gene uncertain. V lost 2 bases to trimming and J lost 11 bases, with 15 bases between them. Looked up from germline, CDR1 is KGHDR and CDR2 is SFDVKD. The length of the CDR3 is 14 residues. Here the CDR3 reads CATSDSARPGTQHF. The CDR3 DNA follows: TGTGCCACCAGTGATTCGGCGCGACCGGGGACCCAGCATTTT.

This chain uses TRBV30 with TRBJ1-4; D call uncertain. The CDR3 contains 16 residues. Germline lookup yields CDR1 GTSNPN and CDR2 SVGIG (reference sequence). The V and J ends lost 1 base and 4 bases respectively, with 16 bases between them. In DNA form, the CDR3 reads TGTGCCTGGAGTGCCTCAGAAGGGAATATTAATGAAAAACTGTTTTTT. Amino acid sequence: CAWSASEGNINEKLFF. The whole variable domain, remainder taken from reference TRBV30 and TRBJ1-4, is SQTIHQWPATLVQPVGSPLSLECTVEGTSNPNLYWYRQAAGRGLQLLFYSVGIGQISSEVPQNLSASRPQDRQFILSSKKLLLSDSGFYLCAWSASEGNINEKLFFGSGTQLSVL.

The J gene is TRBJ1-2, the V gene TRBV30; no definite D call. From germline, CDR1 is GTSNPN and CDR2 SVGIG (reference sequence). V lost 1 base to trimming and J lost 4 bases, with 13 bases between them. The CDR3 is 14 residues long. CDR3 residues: CAWSGSGLVYGYTF. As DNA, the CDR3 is TGTGCCTGGAGTGGTTCAGGTCTTGTCTATGGCTACACCTTC.

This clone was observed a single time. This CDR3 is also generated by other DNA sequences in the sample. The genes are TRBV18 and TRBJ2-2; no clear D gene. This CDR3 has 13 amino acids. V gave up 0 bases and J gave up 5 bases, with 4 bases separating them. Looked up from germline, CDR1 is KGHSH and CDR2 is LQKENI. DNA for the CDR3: TGTGCCAGCTCACCACCAGGGACCGGGGAGCTGTTTTTT. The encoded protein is CASSPPGTGELFF.

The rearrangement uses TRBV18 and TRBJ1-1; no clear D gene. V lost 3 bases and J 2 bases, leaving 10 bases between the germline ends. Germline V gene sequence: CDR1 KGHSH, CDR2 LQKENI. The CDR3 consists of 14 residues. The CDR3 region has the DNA TGTGCCAGCTCACCGGTGTCATCCAACACTGAAGCTTTCTTT. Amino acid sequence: CASSPVSSNTEAFF.

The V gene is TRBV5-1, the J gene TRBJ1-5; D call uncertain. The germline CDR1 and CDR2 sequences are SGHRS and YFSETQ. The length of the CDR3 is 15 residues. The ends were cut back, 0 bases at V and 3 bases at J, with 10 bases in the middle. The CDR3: CASSLAPGDNQPQHF. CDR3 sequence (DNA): TGCGCCAGCAGCTTGGCCCCTGGTGACAATCAGCCCCAGCATTTT.

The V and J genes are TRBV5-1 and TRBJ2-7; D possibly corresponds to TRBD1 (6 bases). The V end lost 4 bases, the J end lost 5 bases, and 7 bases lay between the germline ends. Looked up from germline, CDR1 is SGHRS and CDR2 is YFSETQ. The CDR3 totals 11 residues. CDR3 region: CASSGGNEQYF. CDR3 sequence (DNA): TGCGCCAGCAGCGGGGGCAACGAGCAGTACTTC.

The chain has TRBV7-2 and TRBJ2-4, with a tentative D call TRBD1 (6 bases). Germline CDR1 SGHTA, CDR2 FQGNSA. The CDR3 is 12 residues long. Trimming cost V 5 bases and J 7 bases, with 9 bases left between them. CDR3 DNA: TGTGCCAGCAGCCGGACAGAGAACATTCAGTACTTC. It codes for CASSRTENIQYF.

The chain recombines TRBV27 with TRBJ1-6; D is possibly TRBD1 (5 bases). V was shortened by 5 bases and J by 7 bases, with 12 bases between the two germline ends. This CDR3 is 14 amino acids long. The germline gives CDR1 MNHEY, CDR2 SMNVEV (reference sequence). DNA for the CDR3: TGTGCCAGCAGTCACTTCCGGGGGAATTCACCCCTCCACTTT. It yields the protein CASSHFRGNSPLHF.

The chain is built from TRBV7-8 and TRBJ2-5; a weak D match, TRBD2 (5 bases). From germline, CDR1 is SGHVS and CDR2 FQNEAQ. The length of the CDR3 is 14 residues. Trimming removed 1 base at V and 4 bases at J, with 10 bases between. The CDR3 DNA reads TGTGCCAGCAGCTTAGAGGACTGGGGAGAGACCCAGTACTTC. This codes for CASSLEDWGETQYF.

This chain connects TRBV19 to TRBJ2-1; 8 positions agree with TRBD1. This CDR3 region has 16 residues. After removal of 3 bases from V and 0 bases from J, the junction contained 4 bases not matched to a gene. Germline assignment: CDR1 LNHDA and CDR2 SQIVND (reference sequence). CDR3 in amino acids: CASSISGGLSYNEQFF. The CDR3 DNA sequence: TGTGCCAGTAGTATCTCAGGGGGCCTCTCCTACAATGAGCAGTTCTTC. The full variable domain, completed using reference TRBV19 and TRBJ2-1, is DGGITQSPKYLFRKEGQNVTLSCEQNLNHDAMYWYRQDPGQGLRLIYYSQIVNDFQKGDIAEGYSVSREKKESFPLTVTSAQKNPTAFYLCASSISGGLSYNEQFFGPGTRLTVL.

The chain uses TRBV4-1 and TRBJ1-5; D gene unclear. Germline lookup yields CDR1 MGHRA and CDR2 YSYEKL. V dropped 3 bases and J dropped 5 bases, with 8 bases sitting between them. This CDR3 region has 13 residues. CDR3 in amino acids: CASSQRGDQPQHF. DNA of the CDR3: TGCGCCAGCAGCCAGCGCGGGGATCAGCCCCAGCATTTT.

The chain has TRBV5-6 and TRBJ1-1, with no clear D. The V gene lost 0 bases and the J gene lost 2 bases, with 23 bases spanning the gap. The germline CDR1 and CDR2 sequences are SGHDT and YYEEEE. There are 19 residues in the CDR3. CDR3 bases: TGTGCCAGCAGCTTGGATGTCGGAAGTTACATAGCACCAAACACTGAAGCTTTCTTT. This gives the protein CASSLDVGSYIAPNTEAFF.

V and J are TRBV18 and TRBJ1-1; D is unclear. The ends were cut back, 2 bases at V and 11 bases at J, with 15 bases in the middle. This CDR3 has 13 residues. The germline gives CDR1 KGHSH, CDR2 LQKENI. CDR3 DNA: TGTGCCAGCTCACCAGGGTCGTCACTCCCGGCTTTCTTT. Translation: CASSPGSSLPAFF.

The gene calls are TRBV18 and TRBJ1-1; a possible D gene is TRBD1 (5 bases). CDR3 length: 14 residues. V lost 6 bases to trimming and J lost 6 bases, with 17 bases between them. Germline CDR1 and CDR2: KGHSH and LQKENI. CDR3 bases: TGTGCCAGCTCTTCGGGACGGGTGGACGCTGAAGCTTTCTTT. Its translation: CASSSGRVDAEAFF.

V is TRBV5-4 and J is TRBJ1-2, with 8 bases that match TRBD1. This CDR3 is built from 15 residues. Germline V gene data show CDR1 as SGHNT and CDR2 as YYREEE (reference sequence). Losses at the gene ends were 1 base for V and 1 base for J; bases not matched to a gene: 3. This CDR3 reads CASSLSGGFNYGYTF. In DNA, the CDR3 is TGTGCCAGCAGCTTGTCAGGGGGCTTTAACTATGGCTACACCTTC.

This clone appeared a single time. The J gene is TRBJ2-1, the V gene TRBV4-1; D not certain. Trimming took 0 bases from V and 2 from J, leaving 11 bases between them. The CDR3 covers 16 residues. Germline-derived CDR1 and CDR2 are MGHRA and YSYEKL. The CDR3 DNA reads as TGCGCCAGCAGCCAAGATAGGCTTACGCCCTACAATGAGCAGTTCTTC. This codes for CASSQDRLTPYNEQFF.

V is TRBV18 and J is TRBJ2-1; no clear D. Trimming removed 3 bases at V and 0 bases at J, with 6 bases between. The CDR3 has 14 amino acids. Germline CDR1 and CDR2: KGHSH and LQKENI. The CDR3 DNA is TGTGCCAGCTCACCGGGCCCCTCCTACAATGAGCAGTTCTTC. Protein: CASSPGPSYNEQFF.

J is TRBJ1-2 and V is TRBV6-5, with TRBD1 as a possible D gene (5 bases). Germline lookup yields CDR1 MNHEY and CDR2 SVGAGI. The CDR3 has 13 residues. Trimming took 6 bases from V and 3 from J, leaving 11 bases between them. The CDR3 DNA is TGTGCCAGCAGAGCAGGGTGGGACTATGGCTACACCTTC. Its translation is CASRAGWDYGYTF.

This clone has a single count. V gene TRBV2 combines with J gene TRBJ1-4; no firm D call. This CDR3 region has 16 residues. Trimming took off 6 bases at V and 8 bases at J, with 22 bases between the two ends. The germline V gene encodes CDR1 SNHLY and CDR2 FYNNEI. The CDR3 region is CASRLDIPRGREKLFF. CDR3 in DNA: TGTGCCAGCAGGCTAGACATCCCTCGAGGTCGCGAAAAACTGTTTTTT.

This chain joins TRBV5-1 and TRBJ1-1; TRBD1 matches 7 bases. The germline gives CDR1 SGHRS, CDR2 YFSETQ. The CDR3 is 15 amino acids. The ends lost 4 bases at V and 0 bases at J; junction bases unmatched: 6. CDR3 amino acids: CASSIQGVLNTEAFF. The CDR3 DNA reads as TGCGCCAGCAGCATTCAGGGGGTTTTGAACACTGAAGCTTTCTTT.

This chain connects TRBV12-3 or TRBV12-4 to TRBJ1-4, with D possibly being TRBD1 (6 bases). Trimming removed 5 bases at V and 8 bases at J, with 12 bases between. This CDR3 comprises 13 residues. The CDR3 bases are TGTGCCAGCAGTGTCGAAGGGGGGGAAAAACTGTTTTTT. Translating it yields CASSVEGGEKLFF.

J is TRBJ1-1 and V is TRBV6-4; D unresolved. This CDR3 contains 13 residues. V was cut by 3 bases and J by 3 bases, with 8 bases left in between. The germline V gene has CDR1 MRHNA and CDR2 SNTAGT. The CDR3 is CASSERRYTEAFF. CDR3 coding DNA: TGTGCCAGCAGTGAGCGCAGGTACACTGAAGCTTTCTTT.

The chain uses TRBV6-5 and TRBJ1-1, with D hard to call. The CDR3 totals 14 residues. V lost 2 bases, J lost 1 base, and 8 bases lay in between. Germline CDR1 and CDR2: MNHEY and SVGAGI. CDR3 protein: CASSYMERNTEAFF. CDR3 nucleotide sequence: TGTGCCAGCAGTTACATGGAAAGGAACACTGAAGCTTTCTTT.

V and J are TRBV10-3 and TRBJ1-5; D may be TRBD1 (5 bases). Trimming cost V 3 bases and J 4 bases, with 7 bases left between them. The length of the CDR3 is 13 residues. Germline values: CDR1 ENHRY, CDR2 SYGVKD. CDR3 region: CAISEGQNQPQHF. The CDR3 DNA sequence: TGTGCCATCAGTGAAGGACAAAATCAGCCCCAGCATTTT.

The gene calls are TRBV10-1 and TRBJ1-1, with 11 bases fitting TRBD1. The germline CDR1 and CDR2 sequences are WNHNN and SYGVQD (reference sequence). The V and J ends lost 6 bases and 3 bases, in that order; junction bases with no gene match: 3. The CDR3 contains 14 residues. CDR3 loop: CASRGGQGDTEAFF. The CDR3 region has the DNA TGCGCCAGCAGAGGGGGACAGGGGGACACTGAAGCTTTCTTT.

This CDR3 is CASSSFGTSEYYEQYF. The CDR3 bases are TGTGCCAGCAGTAGTTTTGGGACTAGCGAATACTACGAGCAGTACTTC. The V call is TRBV27, the J call TRBJ2-7, with 10 bases identical to TRBD2. CDR1 MNHEY and CDR2 SMNVEV come from the germline V gene (reference sequence). There are 16 residues in the CDR3. V lost 5 bases to trimming and J lost 3 bases; unmatched junction nucleotides: 10.